The next 23 T cell receptor beta chains were all read from a single sample in a study of follicular helper T cells after annual influenza vaccination. Sequencing used immunoSEQ multiplex PCR; TCRdb keeps in-frame clones, though not all of them. The table lists about 10,000 clones, around 83% of them singletons, with approximately 0.8% in the top ten. Described time point: 2014-2015 season, 7 days after vaccination. The sample was CXCR5- memory CD4+ T cells sorted from blood, taken 7 days after influenza vaccination. These receptors all stem from an adult who received the influenza vaccine.

This chain links TRBV18 with TRBJ2-5; D is perhaps TRBD1 (5 bases). The CDR3 covers 15 residues. Germline values: CDR1 KGHSH, CDR2 LQKENI. V shed 0 bases and J shed 5 bases, with 13 bases lying between them. The CDR3 sequence is CASSPPQGAWETQYF. In DNA, the CDR3 is TGTGCCAGCTCACCACCACAAGGGGCTTGGGAGACCCAGTACTTC.

The chain uses TRBV6-1 and TRBJ1-1, with D unclear. Trimming pared 3 bases from V and 2 bases from J, leaving 7 bases between. The germline V gene encodes CDR1 MNHNS and CDR2 SASEGT. This CDR3 has 13 residues. The CDR3: CASSEVGNTEAFF. Written as DNA, the CDR3 is TGTGCCAGCAGTGAGGTCGGCAACACTGAAGCTTTCTTT.

The rearrangement links TRBV11-3 to TRBJ2-7, with 7 bases that match TRBD2. The V gene's germline CDR1 is SGHNT and CDR2 YENEEA. Trimming removed 4 bases from V and 7 bases from J; junction bases left unmatched: 4. This CDR3 comprises 12 residues. The CDR3 nucleotides read TGTGCCAGCAGCTACCTCGGGGGGGAGCAGTACTTC. It is translated as CASSYLGGEQYF. The full variable domain, its missing parts supplied by reference TRBV11-3 and TRBJ2-7, is EAGVVQSPRYKIIEKKQPVAFWCNPISGHNTLYWYLQNLGQGPELLIRYENEEAVDDSQLPKDRFSAERLKGVDSTLKIQPAELGDSAVYLCASSYLGGEQYFGPGTRLTVT.

This clone was recorded a few times. The CDR3, as DNA: TGTGCCAGCTCACCATTGGACAGGGCCTACGAGCAGTACTTC. Translation: CASSPLDRAYEQYF. The V call is TRBV18, the J call TRBJ2-7, with TRBD1 matching 8 bases. Looked up from germline, CDR1 is KGHSH and CDR2 is LQKENI. The trim removed 2 bases at V and 2 bases at J, leaving 2 bases unmatched. This CDR3 spans 14 amino acids.

V usage is TRBV9 and J usage is TRBJ2-1; TRBD2 aligns across 8 bases. The CDR3 is made up of 14 amino acids. The V segment lost 1 base and the J segment 7 bases; nucleotides outside the gene matches: 4. From germline, CDR1 is SGDLS and CDR2 YYNGEE. The DNA of the CDR3 is TGTGCCAGCAGCGTAACCGGGACTAGGAATGAGCAGTTCTTC. Protein: CASSVTGTRNEQFF.

This clone occurred a few times. The genes are TRBV5-1 and TRBJ2-1; TRBD2 agrees at 8 bases. V lost 0 bases, J lost 4 bases, and 6 bases stayed unmatched. CDR3 size: 16 residues. Looked up from germline, CDR1 is SGHRS and CDR2 is YFSETQ. The CDR3 nucleotides are TGCGCCAGCAGCTTGGGAGGACTAGCAGAATACAATGAGCAGTTCTTC. This gives the protein CASSLGGLAEYNEQFF.

The chain employs TRBV9 and TRBJ2-1; 10 bases agree with TRBD2. The V gene's germline CDR1 is SGDLS and CDR2 YYNGEE. The CDR3 is 16 residues long. The ends lost 0 bases at V and 8 bases at J; junction bases unmatched: 8. The CDR3 DNA sequence: TGTGCCAGCAGCGTAGTTGGGACTAGCGCCTCGGATGAGCAGTTCTTC. It translates to CASSVVGTSASDEQFF.

The rearrangement links TRBV6-1 to TRBJ2-4, with D perhaps TRBD1 or TRBD2 (5 bases each). Germline V gene lookup returns CDR1 MNHNS and CDR2 SASEGT. The germline V and J ends were trimmed by 1 base and 6 bases, with 19 bases remaining between them. There are 17 residues in the CDR3. In DNA form, the CDR3 reads TGTGCCAGCAGTGAAGGTGTCGGGGCCCCTCCTGGAAACATTCAGTACTTC. Translated: CASSEGVGAPPGNIQYF.

This sequence joins TRBV6-1 and TRBJ1-5; TRBD1 agrees at 9 bases. CDR1 is MNHNS, CDR2 SASEGT, per germline. V shed 7 bases, J shed 6 bases, and the junction held 4 bases outside the gene matches. The CDR3 length is 13 residues. Written as DNA, the CDR3 is TGTGCCAGCATGGGGGACAGGGCTCAGCCCCAGCATTTT. Its protein product is CASMGDRAQPQHF.

The rearrangement uses TRBV7-2 and TRBJ2-7, with D possibly TRBD1 on 6 matching bases. CDR1 and CDR2 (germline): SGHTA, FQGNSA. The CDR3 runs to 15 residues. Trimming left V 5 bases short and J 5 bases short, with 19 bases between. The CDR3 spells CASSHPSAGVHEQYF. The CDR3 bases are TGTGCCAGCAGCCACCCCTCGGCAGGGGTCCACGAGCAGTACTTC.

The J gene is TRBJ2-5, the V gene TRBV2; D is possibly TRBD2 (6 bases). CDR3 length: 15 residues. V was pared by 3 bases and J by 5 bases, with 16 bases between. The germline gives CDR1 SNHLY, CDR2 FYNNEI. Here the CDR3 DNA reads TGTGCCAGCAGTGAGGGGGGACTTAAACCGGAGACCCAGTACTTC. Encoded protein: CASSEGGLKPETQYF.

This rearrangement joins TRBV2 to TRBJ2-5; 7 nucleotides match TRBD1. Germline CDR1 is SNHLY and CDR2 is FYNNEI. The CDR3 has 13 amino acids. Losses at the gene ends were 6 bases for V and 1 base for J; bases not matched to a gene: 2. CDR3 residues: CASRGDSQETQYF. The CDR3 DNA is TGTGCCAGCAGAGGGGACAGCCAAGAGACCCAGTACTTC.

V usage is TRBV7-2 and J usage is TRBJ2-1, with 11 bases fitting TRBD2. Germline V gene lookup returns CDR1 SGHTA and CDR2 FQGNSA. Trimming at V came to 5 bases and at J to 7 bases, leaving 4 bases not matched to a gene. This CDR3 is 14 amino acids long. The CDR3 DNA follows: TGTGCCAGCAGCCAACGACTAGCGGGGAATGAGCAGTTCTTC. Translation: CASSQRLAGNEQFF.

The chain combines TRBV7-2 with TRBJ2-2; TRBD2 aligns across 7 bases. The V gene's germline CDR1 is SGHTA and CDR2 FQGNSA. V lost 4 bases and J lost 1; bases outside the gene matches: 6. The CDR3 has 16 residues. The CDR3 loop is CASSYRGGRNTGELFF. As DNA, the CDR3 is TGTGCCAGCAGCTATAGGGGCGGGAGGAACACCGGGGAGCTGTTTTTT.

This clone was seen a handful of times. The chain is built from TRBV7-9 and TRBJ2-7; maybe TRBD1 (5 bases). Germline values: CDR1 SEHNR, CDR2 FQNEAQ (reference sequence). The CDR3 runs 14 residues. V shed 1 base and J shed 6 bases, with 13 bases lying between them. The CDR3 DNA follows: TGTGCCAGCAGCTTAGGGGGCATCTCAAGCGAGCAGTACTTC. It encodes CASSLGGISSEQYF.

Here the CDR3 reads CASSPYPDRPPNTGELFF. DNA for the CDR3: TGTGCCAGCAGCCCATATCCCGACAGACCTCCGAACACCGGGGAGCTGTTTTTT. The chain has TRBV28 and TRBJ2-2; D is possibly TRBD1 (5 bases). This CDR3 contains 18 residues. V lost 6 bases to trimming and J lost 0 bases, with 20 bases between them. CDR1 and CDR2 (germline): MDHEN, SYDVKM.

A single count supports this clone. The chain is built from TRBV4-2 and TRBJ2-7; D is uncertain. This CDR3 contains 13 residues. The germline gives CDR1 LGHNA, CDR2 YNFKEQ. V was cut by 0 bases and J by 6 bases, with 9 bases left in between. Here the CDR3 reads CASSQDGVGEQYF. DNA for the CDR3: TGTGCCAGCAGCCAAGATGGTGTGGGCGAGCAGTACTTC.

The rearrangement uses TRBV5-6 and TRBJ2-1, with 9 nucleotides matching TRBD1. Per germline, CDR1 SGHDT and CDR2 YYEEEE. This CDR3 spans 14 amino acids. J lost 5 bases, V lost 3 bases, and 3 bases had no gene match. The CDR3 nucleotides are TGTGCCAGCAGCTACCGGGACAGGGACAATGAGCAGTTCTTC. As protein: CASSYRDRDNEQFF.

The CDR3 loop reads CAIAVYGTYEQYF. Here the CDR3 DNA reads TGTGCCATCGCTGTGTATGGAACCTACGAGCAGTACTTC. The chain employs TRBV10-3 and TRBJ2-7; D unclear. Trimming removed 8 bases from V and 2 bases from J, with 13 bases in between. The germline V gene encodes CDR1 ENHRY and CDR2 SYGVKD. This CDR3 spans 13 amino acids.

J is TRBJ1-5 and V is TRBV19, with 7 bases lining up with TRBD1. The CDR3 runs to 14 residues. Germline V gene lookup returns CDR1 LNHDA and CDR2 SQIVND (reference sequence). The V segment lost 4 bases and the J segment 7 bases; nucleotides outside the gene matches: 7. This chain's CDR3 is CASSTTGSRQPQHF. CDR3 coding DNA: TGTGCCAGTAGTACGACAGGGTCTAGGCAGCCCCAGCATTTT. Using reference TRBV19 and TRBJ1-5 for the parts outside the CDR3, the full variable domain is DGGITQSPKYLFRKEGQNVTLSCEQNLNHDAMYWYRQDPGQGLRLIYYSQIVNDFQKGDIAEGYSVSREKKESFPLTVTSAQKNPTAFYLCASSTTGSRQPQHFGDGTRLSIL.

The chain links TRBV10-3 to TRBJ2-2, with TRBD1 identical over 7 bases. The CDR3 runs to 15 residues. With 2 bases clipped from V and 2 bases from J, the junction kept 2 bases outside the gene matches. CDR1 is ENHRY, CDR2 SYGVKD, per germline. CDR3 region: CAISERQGNTGELFF. The CDR3 region has the DNA TGTGCCATCAGTGAGAGACAGGGTAACACCGGGGAGCTGTTTTTT.

The chain is built from TRBV20-1 and TRBJ1-1; D ambiguous. V lost 3 bases, J lost 7 bases, and 9 bases lay in between. Germline CDR1 DFQATT, CDR2 SNEGSKA (reference sequence). This CDR3 spans 11 amino acids. CDR3 amino acids: CSASPDLEAFF. The CDR3 coding sequence is TGCAGTGCTAGTCCCGACCTTGAAGCTTTCTTT.

The rearrangement uses TRBV7-3 and TRBJ1-6; the match to TRBD1 covers 12 bases. Germline lookup yields CDR1 SGHTA and CDR2 FQGTGA. There are 16 residues in the CDR3. V gave up 2 bases and J gave up 10 bases; unmatched junction bases: 6. CDR3 bases: TGTGCCAGCAGCTTAGGGCCGGGACAGGGGGCATCACCCCTCCACTTT. Protein product: CASSLGPGQGASPLHF.